The 15 T cell receptor beta chains reported below all come from one sample, sequenced in a study of CD8+ T cells in alopecia areata. Isolated RNA was reverse transcribed into cDNA used as the sequencing template. Using immunoSEQ multiplex PCR, the repertoire was profiled, and TCRdb retains in-frame clones only, with some absent. In the table there are hundreds of thousands of clones, about three fifths of which are singletons. Sequenced material: CD4+ T cells sorted from blood, taken at week 0. The receptors shown here come from a human donor with alopecia areata.

This clone has more than one count but fewer than ten. In DNA form, the CDR3 reads TGTGCCAGCAGCAAGACAGGGGATTACTACGAGCAGTACTTC. It specifies CASSKTGDYYEQYF. The chain recombines TRBV11-2 with TRBJ2-7; 8 nucleotides agree with TRBD1. Trimming removed 5 bases from V and 3 bases from J; junction bases left unmatched: 6. The CDR3 runs 14 residues. The germline V gene has CDR1 SGHAT and CDR2 FQNNGV.

This clone was picked up a small number of times. The V gene is TRBV4-1, the J gene TRBJ2-4, with a weak D call TRBD2 (7 bases). The CDR3 length is 17 residues. V was pared by 0 bases and J by 0 bases, with 12 bases between. In germline, CDR1 is MGHRA, CDR2 YSYEKL. The CDR3 DNA reads TGCGCCAGCAGCCAAGATTCGGGGGGCTCAGCCAAAAACATTCAGTACTTC. Protein product: CASSQDSGGSAKNIQYF.

In its sample, this clone was seen a few times. This chain connects TRBV11-2 to TRBJ2-4; D may be TRBD1 or TRBD2 (5 bases each). Trimming left V 4 bases short and J 13 bases short, with 23 bases between. The CDR3 is 15 residues long. The germline V gene encodes CDR1 SGHAT and CDR2 FQNNGV. The CDR3 DNA sequence: TGTGCCAGCAGCTCCGCCAATCAAGCGAGGGGCATCCAGTACTTC. This encodes CASSSANQARGIQYF. Full variable domain (rest looked up from reference TRBV11-2 and TRBJ2-4): EAGVAQSPRYKIIEKRQSVAFWCNPISGHATLYWYQQILGQGPKLLIQFQNNGVVDDSQLPKDRFSAERLKGVDSTLKIQPAKLEDSAVYLCASSSANQARGIQYFGAGTRLSVL.

CDR3 in amino acids: CASSVGDRGQYEQFF. Here the CDR3 DNA reads TGTGCCAGCAGCGTAGGGGACAGGGGGCAGTATGAGCAGTTCTTC. The chain employs TRBV9 and TRBJ2-1; 12 bases are a match to TRBD1. Germline V gene lookup returns CDR1 SGDLS and CDR2 YYNGEE. V was pared by 0 bases and J by 8 bases, with 3 bases of the junction left unmatched. The CDR3 sequence is 15 residues long.

The gene calls are TRBV6-5 and TRBJ1-2, with D hard to call. Deletions cut 10 bases from V and 4 bases from J, with 13 bases between. Germline V CDR1 and CDR2: MNHEY, SVGAGI. The CDR3 covers 12 residues. The CDR3 nucleotides read TGTGCCACCCACCGCAGGAGCTATGGCTACACCTTC. This gives the protein CATHRRSYGYTF.

CDR3: CASSQRGLANTGELFF. The CDR3 bases are TGCGCCAGCAGCCAACGGGGACTCGCGAACACCGGGGAGCTGTTTTTT. The rearrangement joins TRBV4-1 to TRBJ2-2; weak D call: TRBD2 (6 bases). Germline loops: CDR1 MGHRA, CDR2 YSYEKL. There are 16 residues in the CDR3. V lost 2 bases to trimming and J lost 0 bases, with 10 bases between them.

CDR3 sequence: CASRSGSGRADTQYF. The CDR3 region has the DNA TGTGCCAGTAGATCTGGTAGCGGGAGGGCAGATACGCAGTATTTT. The chain uses TRBV19 and TRBJ2-3; 11 positions agree with TRBD2. The germline V gene encodes CDR1 LNHDA and CDR2 SQIVND (reference sequence). Germline trimming cut 6 bases from V and 4 bases from J; bases unmatched to any gene: 6. The CDR3 length is 15 residues.

The chain is built from TRBV10-3 and TRBJ2-7; 9 nucleotides match TRBD1. J gave up 1 base and V 5 bases, and 3 bases lay outside the gene matches. This CDR3 has 14 residues. Germline CDR1 ENHRY, CDR2 SYGVKD. CDR3 DNA sequence: TGTGCCATCAGTTTGACAGGGGGATCCTACGAGCAGTACTTC. Amino acid sequence: CAISLTGGSYEQYF.

The chain couples TRBV5-1 to TRBJ1-6, with unresolved D. V lost 0 bases to trimming and J lost 7 bases, with 11 bases between them. The germline V gene encodes CDR1 SGHRS and CDR2 YFSETQ. This CDR3 comprises 15 residues. The DNA of the CDR3 is TGCGCCAGCAGCTTGGCCACGGGAACAAATTCACCCCTCCACTTT. As protein: CASSLATGTNSPLHF.

The chain joins TRBV2 to TRBJ2-7, with a possible D match to TRBD2 (5 bases). The V and J ends lost 6 bases and 1 base respectively, with 13 bases between them. The CDR3 sequence is 14 residues long. CDR1 and CDR2 (germline): SNHLY, FYNNEI. The CDR3 protein is CASRKDGISYEQYF. CDR3 nucleotides: TGTGCCAGCAGGAAGGACGGGATATCCTACGAGCAGTACTTC.

This clone was detected once. The CDR3 sequence is CASSSTGEITGELFF. CDR3 nucleotide sequence: TGTGCCAGCAGTTCGACGGGGGAAATCACCGGGGAGCTGTTTTTT. This sequence joins TRBV6-6 and TRBJ2-2, with D tentatively TRBD2 (6 bases). V lost 4 bases and J lost 4, with 13 bases in between. The CDR3 length is 15 residues. Germline V lookup: CDR1 MNHNY, CDR2 SVGAGI (reference sequence).

V gene TRBV30 combines with J gene TRBJ1-2; 7 bases line up with TRBD1. J was trimmed by 4 bases and V by 3 bases; bases with no gene match: 11. CDR3 length: 15 amino acids. Germline CDR1 reads GTSNPN; CDR2 reads SVGIG (reference sequence). CDR3 amino acids: CAWSRPGTVGYGYTF. CDR3 in DNA: TGTGCCTGGAGCCGCCCCGGGACAGTGGGCTATGGCTACACCTTC.

The chain links TRBV28 to TRBJ1-1; D is ambiguous. V lost 2 bases and J lost 1, with 2 bases in between. CDR1 is MDHEN, CDR2 SYDVKM, per germline. The CDR3 runs 12 residues. The DNA for the CDR3 is TGTGCCAGCAGTTTAAGGAACACTGAAGCTTTCTTT. Translation gives CASSLRNTEAFF.

This clone was seen a handful of times. The sample carries other DNA sequences with the same CDR3. V gene TRBV30 combines with J gene TRBJ1-5; a weak D match, TRBD1 (6 bases). The CDR3 totals 14 residues. CDR1 and CDR2 (germline): GTSNPN, SVGIG (reference sequence). The V end lost 0 bases, the J end lost 2 bases, and 8 bases lay between the germline ends. The CDR3, as DNA: TGTGCCTGGAGTGTCGGGGGCGGCAATCAGCCCCAGCATTTT. Its protein is CAWSVGGGNQPQHF.

This clone has just a few counts. CDR3 sequence: CSDGEDPYGYTF. The DNA for the CDR3 is TGCAGCGACGGGGAGGACCCCTATGGCTACACCTTC. The chain links TRBV29-1 to TRBJ1-2, with unresolved D. Deletions cut 7 bases from V and 4 bases from J, with 13 bases between. Germline assignment: CDR1 SQVTM and CDR2 ANQGSEA. CDR3 length: 12 amino acids.